Presented here are 21 T cell receptor beta chains from one specimen sequenced in a study of cytomegalovirus exposure and HLA in healthy donors. Researchers ran the PCR with 60 Vbeta and 13 Jbeta primers. The assay was immunoSEQ multiplex PCR, and TCRdb's table has in-frame clones only and misses some. The repertoire has about 89,000 clones, roughly three quarters of them found once; the top ten carry 2.7%. The specimen was PBMCs. These receptors all stem from a man aged 25-40 years in good health and CMV-seronegative.

V and J are TRBV30 and TRBJ1-2; TRBD1 might be the D (6 bases). The CDR3 contains 13 residues. Germline assignment: CDR1 GTSNPN and CDR2 SVGIG (reference sequence). Trimming cost V 2 bases and J 8 bases, with 15 bases left between them. CDR3 nucleotides: TGTGCCTGGAGTACTCTCCAGGGGCACGGCTACACCTTC. It is translated as CAWSTLQGHGYTF.

This clone appeared a single time. The chain uses TRBV2 and TRBJ1-5, with 7 bases identical to TRBD1. CDR3 length equals 16 residues. V lost 2 bases, J lost 3 bases, and 7 bases stayed unmatched. Germline values: CDR1 SNHLY, CDR2 FYNNEI. For the CDR3, the DNA is TGTGCCAGCAGTGAAAGGGACAGTAAAATCAATCAGCCCCAGCATTTT. This encodes CASSERDSKINQPQHF.

V and J are TRBV19 and TRBJ1-6; unclear D gene. V dropped 7 bases and J dropped 6 bases, with 10 bases sitting between them. Germline values: CDR1 LNHDA, CDR2 SQIVND (reference sequence). The CDR3 extends over 13 amino acids. The CDR3: CASMRGVNSPLHF. The CDR3 DNA reads TGTGCCAGTATGCGGGGTGTTAATTCACCCCTCCACTTT. The whole variable domain, remainder taken from reference TRBV19 and TRBJ1-6, is DGGITQSPKYLFRKEGQNVTLSCEQNLNHDAMYWYRQDPGQGLRLIYYSQIVNDFQKGDIAEGYSVSREKKESFPLTVTSAQKNPTAFYLCASMRGVNSPLHFGNGTRLTVT.

This chain connects TRBV6-1 to TRBJ1-4; D might be TRBD1 (5 bases). Germline lookup yields CDR1 MNHNS and CDR2 SASEGT. This CDR3 comprises 14 residues. V was clipped by 7 bases and J by 8 bases, with 17 bases between them. CDR3 in DNA: TGTGCCAGCAAGCTGGCGGGGACGCGGGAAAAACTGTTTTTT. Protein: CASKLAGTREKLFF.

The rearrangement joins TRBV5-1 to TRBJ2-7; D is unclear. The CDR3 runs 15 residues. Trimming pared 0 bases from V and 1 base from J, leaving 11 bases between. Germline loops: CDR1 SGHRS, CDR2 YFSETQ. The CDR3 here is CASSLDGSRSYEQYF. In nucleotides, the CDR3 is TGCGCCAGCAGCTTGGATGGATCGCGGTCCTACGAGCAGTACTTC. Complete variable domain (other parts from reference TRBV5-1 and TRBJ2-7): KAGVTQTPRYLIKTRGQQVTLSCSPISGHRSVSWYQQTPGQGLQFLFEYFSETQRNKGNFPGRFSGRQFSNSRSEMNVSTLELGDSALYLCASSLDGSRSYEQYFGPGTRLTVT.

The chain couples TRBV6-5 to TRBJ1-2; TRBD1 matches at 7 bases. The V gene's germline CDR1 is MNHEY and CDR2 SVGAGI. The J segment lost 0 bases and the V segment lost 3 bases, leaving 4 bases of the junction unmatched. CDR3 length: 15 residues. CDR3 DNA: TGTGCCAGCAGTTATTCGACAGGGCCTAACTATGGCTACACCTTC. Amino acid sequence: CASSYSTGPNYGYTF.

The chain carries TRBV2 and TRBJ2-1, with D possibly being TRBD1 (6 bases). This CDR3 is built from 13 residues. Trimming took off 5 bases at V and 4 bases at J, with 9 bases between the two ends. CDR1 and CDR2 (germline): SNHLY, FYNNEI. In DNA form, the CDR3 reads TGTGCCAGCAGTACGCAGGGGTACAATGAGCAGTTCTTC. Protein sequence: CASSTQGYNEQFF.

The rearrangement joins TRBV29-1 to TRBJ1-2; 8 bases align to TRBD1. Trimming at V came to 7 bases and at J to 8 bases, leaving 3 bases not matched to a gene. CDR1 SQVTM and CDR2 ANQGSEA come from the germline V gene. The CDR3 spans 10 residues. CDR3 DNA: TGCAGCGGGGGGACAGGCGGCTACACCTTC. Encoded protein: CSGGTGGYTF.

V gene TRBV27 combines with J gene TRBJ2-7; 8 nucleotides agree with TRBD1. J gave up 6 bases and V 5 bases, and 3 bases lay outside the gene matches. The CDR3 extends over 12 amino acids. Germline V gives CDR1 MNHEY, CDR2 SMNVEV (reference sequence). The CDR3 DNA reads TGTGCCAGCAGTCCCACAGGGGGCGAGCAGTACTTC. Amino acid sequence: CASSPTGGEQYF.

The V call is TRBV6-6, the J call TRBJ2-3; D not resolved. Germline loops: CDR1 MNHNY, CDR2 SVGAGI (reference sequence). The CDR3 is 12 amino acids. V was shortened by 5 bases and J by 4 bases, with 7 bases between the two germline ends. The CDR3 sequence is CASSTAADTQYF. CDR3 nucleotides: TGTGCCAGCAGTACCGCGGCAGATACGCAGTATTTT.

V is TRBV9 and J is TRBJ1-1, with a possible D match to TRBD1 (5 bases). Germline CDR1 reads SGDLS; CDR2 reads YYNGEE. This CDR3 region has 13 residues. V shed 3 bases and J shed 7 bases, with 13 bases lying between them. The CDR3 DNA follows: TGTGCCAGCAGCGCGCAGGGCGAAGGTGAAGCTTTCTTT. Translating it yields CASSAQGEGEAFF.

The CDR3 is CASSTGQGSTEAFF. In DNA form, the CDR3 reads TGCGCCAGCAGTACGGGACAGGGGTCCACTGAAGCTTTCTTT. The chain is built from TRBV5-1 and TRBJ1-1, with 10 bases identical to TRBD1. The CDR3 totals 14 residues. Germline V gene sequence: CDR1 SGHRS, CDR2 YFSETQ. The V and J ends lost 5 bases and 4 bases, in that order; junction bases with no gene match: 5.

In this sample, this clone turned up a few times. The J gene is TRBJ1-1, the V gene TRBV27; the D gene is possibly TRBD1 (6 bases). From germline, CDR1 is MNHEY and CDR2 SMNVEV (reference sequence). V was trimmed by 1 base and J by 4 bases, leaving 7 bases between them. This CDR3 has 13 amino acids. CDR3: CASSLFRGTEAFF. CDR3 DNA sequence: TGTGCCAGCAGTTTATTCAGGGGCACTGAAGCTTTCTTT.

The chain is built from TRBV4-3 and TRBJ1-5, with D tentatively TRBD1 (5 bases). Germline-derived CDR1 and CDR2 are LGHNA and YSLEER. V gave up 0 bases and J gave up 5 bases, with 11 bases separating them. The CDR3 contains 15 residues. The CDR3 here is CASSQDLGGDQPQHF. DNA of the CDR3: TGCGCCAGCAGCCAAGATTTAGGAGGGGATCAGCCCCAGCATTTT.

In regard to this clone: The sample contains more than one DNA sequence encoding this CDR3. V usage is TRBV5-6 and J usage is TRBJ1-5; D gene ambiguous. This CDR3 is 14 amino acids long. The V end lost 1 base, the J end lost 8 bases, and 13 bases lay between the germline ends. Per germline, CDR1 SGHDT and CDR2 YYEEEE. CDR3 loop: CASSLTAAREPQHF. Written as DNA, the CDR3 is TGTGCCAGCAGCTTGACGGCGGCGCGGGAGCCCCAGCATTTT.

This sequence joins TRBV6-1 and TRBJ1-2, with unresolved D. CDR1 MNHNS and CDR2 SASEGT come from the germline V gene. V was clipped by 2 bases and J by 5 bases, with 12 bases between them. CDR3 length equals 14 residues. This chain's CDR3 is CASSEPIEQYGYTF. CDR3 nucleotide sequence: TGTGCCAGCAGTGAACCAATTGAACAGTATGGCTACACCTTC.

The chain uses TRBV2 and TRBJ1-1; D remains ambiguous. Germline loops: CDR1 SNHLY, CDR2 FYNNEI. The CDR3 loop spans 12 amino acids. Trimming removed 6 bases at V and 3 bases at J, with 8 bases between. In DNA form, the CDR3 reads TGTGCCAGCAGGATGGAGTACACTGAAGCTTTCTTT. It yields the protein CASRMEYTEAFF.

The chain uses TRBV6-1 and TRBJ1-3, with D possibly being TRBD1 (6 bases). The germline V gene has CDR1 MNHNS and CDR2 SASEGT. V shed 9 bases and J shed 6 bases, with 18 bases lying between them. CDR3 length equals 14 residues. CDR3 nucleotides: TGTGCCAGTCGTTCTACAGGGTTTCTAAACACCATATATTTT. Translation gives CASRSTGFLNTIYF.

J is TRBJ2-7 and V is TRBV20-1; 7 bases are a match to TRBD1. In germline, CDR1 is DFQATT, CDR2 SNEGSKA (reference sequence). CDR3 size: 11 residues. Germline trimming cut 5 bases from V and 5 bases from J; bases unmatched to any gene: 3. The CDR3 coding sequence is TGCAGTGCTTCCGACAGGGACGAGCAGTACTTC. This codes for CSASDRDEQYF.

This chain connects TRBV5-6 to TRBJ2-5; D is possibly TRBD1 (5 bases). This CDR3 is 14 amino acids long. CDR1 is SGHDT and CDR2 is YYEEEE in the germline V gene. Trimming cost V 2 bases and J 3 bases, with 11 bases left between them. The CDR3 nucleotides are TGTGCCAGCAGCTTCCAGGGATTGAAAGAGACCCAGTACTTC. It encodes CASSFQGLKETQYF.

J is TRBJ2-7 and V is TRBV6-5; D possibly corresponds to TRBD2 (6 bases). V dropped 6 bases and J dropped 3 bases, with 6 bases sitting between them. The CDR3 has 11 amino acids. Germline values: CDR1 MNHEY, CDR2 SVGAGI. The CDR3 DNA follows: TGTGCCAGCAGGGACTACTACGAGCAGTACTTC. As protein: CASRDYYEQYF.